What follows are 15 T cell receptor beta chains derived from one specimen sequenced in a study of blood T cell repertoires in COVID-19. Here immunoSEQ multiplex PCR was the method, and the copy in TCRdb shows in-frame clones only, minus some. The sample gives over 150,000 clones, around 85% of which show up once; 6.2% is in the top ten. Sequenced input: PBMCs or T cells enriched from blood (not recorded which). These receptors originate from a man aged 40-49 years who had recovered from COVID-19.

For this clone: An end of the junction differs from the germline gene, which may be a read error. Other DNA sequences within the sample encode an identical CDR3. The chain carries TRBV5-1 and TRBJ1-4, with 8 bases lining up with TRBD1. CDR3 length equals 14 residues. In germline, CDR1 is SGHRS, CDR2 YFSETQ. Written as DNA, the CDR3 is TGCGCCAGCAGCTCCGGACAGGGTGATGAGAAACTGTTTTTT. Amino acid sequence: CASSSGQGDEKLFF.

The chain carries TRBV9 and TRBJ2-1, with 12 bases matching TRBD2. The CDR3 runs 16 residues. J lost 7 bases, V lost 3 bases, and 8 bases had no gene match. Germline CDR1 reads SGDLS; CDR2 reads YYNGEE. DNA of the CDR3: TGTGCCAGCAGCGCAGAGCTAGCGGGGGGGCTGAATGAGCAGTTCTTC. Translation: CASSAELAGGLNEQFF.

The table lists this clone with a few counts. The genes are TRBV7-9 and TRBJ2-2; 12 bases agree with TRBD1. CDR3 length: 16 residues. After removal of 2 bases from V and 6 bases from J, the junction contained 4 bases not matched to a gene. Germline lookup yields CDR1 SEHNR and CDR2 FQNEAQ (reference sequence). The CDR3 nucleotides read TGTGCCAGCAGCTTACTGGGACAGGGGGCCTCCGGGGAGCTGTTTTTT. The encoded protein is CASSLLGQGASGELFF.

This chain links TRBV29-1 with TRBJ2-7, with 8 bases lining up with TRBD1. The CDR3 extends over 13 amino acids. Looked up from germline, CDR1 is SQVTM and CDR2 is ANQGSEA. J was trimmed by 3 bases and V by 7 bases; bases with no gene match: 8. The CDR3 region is CSAHGQGNYEQYF. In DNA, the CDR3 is TGCAGCGCCCACGGACAGGGAAACTACGAGCAGTACTTC.

The CDR3 region has the DNA TGCAGTGCTAGAGTCAACTACGAGCAGTACTTC. It codes for CSARVNYEQYF. This chain joins TRBV20-1 and TRBJ2-7; D call uncertain. The V end was cut by 1 base, the J end by 3 bases, with 4 bases between. Germline V lookup: CDR1 DFQATT, CDR2 SNEGSKA (reference sequence). CDR3 size: 11 residues.

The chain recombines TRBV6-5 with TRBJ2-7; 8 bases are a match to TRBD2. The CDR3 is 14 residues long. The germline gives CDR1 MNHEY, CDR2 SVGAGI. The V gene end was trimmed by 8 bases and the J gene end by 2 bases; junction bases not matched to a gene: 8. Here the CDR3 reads CASREGSATYEQYF. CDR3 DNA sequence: TGTGCCAGCCGGGAGGGAAGTGCGACCTACGAGCAGTACTTC.

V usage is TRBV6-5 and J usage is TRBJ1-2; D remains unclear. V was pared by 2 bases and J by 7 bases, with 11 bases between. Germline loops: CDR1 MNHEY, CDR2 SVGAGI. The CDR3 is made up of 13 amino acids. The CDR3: CASSYESRAGYTF. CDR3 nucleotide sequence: TGTGCCAGCAGTTACGAGTCGAGGGCTGGCTACACCTTC.

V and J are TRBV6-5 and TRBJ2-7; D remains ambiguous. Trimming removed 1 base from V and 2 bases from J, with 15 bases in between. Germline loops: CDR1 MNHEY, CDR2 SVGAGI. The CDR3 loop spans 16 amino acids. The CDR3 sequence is CASSYLPADPTYEQYF. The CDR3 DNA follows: TGTGCCAGCAGTTACTTACCGGCGGATCCTACCTACGAGCAGTACTTC.

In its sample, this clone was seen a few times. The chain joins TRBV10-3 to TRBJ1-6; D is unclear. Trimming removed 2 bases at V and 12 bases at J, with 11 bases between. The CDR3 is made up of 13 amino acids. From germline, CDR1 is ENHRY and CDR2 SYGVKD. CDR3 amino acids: CAISEGPREPLHF. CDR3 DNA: TGTGCCATCAGTGAGGGGCCGCGCGAACCCCTCCACTTT.

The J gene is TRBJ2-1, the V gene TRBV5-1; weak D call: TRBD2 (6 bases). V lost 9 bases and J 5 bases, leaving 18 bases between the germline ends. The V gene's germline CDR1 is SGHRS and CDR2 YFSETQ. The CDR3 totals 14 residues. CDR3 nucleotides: TGCGCCACTTCCGTTCGGGACTTACACAATGAGCAGTTCTTC. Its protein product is CATSVRDLHNEQFF.

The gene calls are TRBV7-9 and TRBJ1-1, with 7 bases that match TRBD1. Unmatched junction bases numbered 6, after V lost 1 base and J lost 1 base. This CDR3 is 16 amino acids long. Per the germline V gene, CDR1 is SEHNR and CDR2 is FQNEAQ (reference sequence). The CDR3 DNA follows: TGTGCCAGCAGCTTAGTAGGCCAGGGGGGGAACACTGAAGCTTTCTTT. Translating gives CASSLVGQGGNTEAFF.

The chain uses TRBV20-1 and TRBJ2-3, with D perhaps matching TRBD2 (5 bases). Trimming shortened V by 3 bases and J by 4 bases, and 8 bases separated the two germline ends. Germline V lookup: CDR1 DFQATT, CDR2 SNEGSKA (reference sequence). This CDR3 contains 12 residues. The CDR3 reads CSASNGADTQYF. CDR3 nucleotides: TGCAGTGCTAGTAACGGGGCAGATACGCAGTATTTT.

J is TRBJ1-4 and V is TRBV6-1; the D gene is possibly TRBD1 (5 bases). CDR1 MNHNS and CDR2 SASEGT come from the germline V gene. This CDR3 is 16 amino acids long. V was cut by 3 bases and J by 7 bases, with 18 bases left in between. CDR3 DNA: TGTGCCAGCAGTGACAGGGCCTTAGGGTCGGGTGAAAAACTGTTTTTT. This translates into CASSDRALGSGEKLFF.

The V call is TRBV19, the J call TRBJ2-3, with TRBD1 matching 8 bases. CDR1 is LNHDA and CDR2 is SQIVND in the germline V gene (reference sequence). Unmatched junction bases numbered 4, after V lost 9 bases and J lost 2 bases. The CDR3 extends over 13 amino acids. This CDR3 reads CASRTGLTDTQYF. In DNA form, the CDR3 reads TGTGCCAGCCGGACAGGGCTCACAGATACGCAGTATTTT.

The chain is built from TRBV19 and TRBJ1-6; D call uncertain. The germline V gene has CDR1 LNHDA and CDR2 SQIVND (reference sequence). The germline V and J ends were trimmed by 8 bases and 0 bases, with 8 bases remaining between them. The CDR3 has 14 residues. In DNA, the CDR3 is TGTGCCAGTGGGGAGTTCTCCTATAATTCACCCCTCCACTTT. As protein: CASGEFSYNSPLHF.